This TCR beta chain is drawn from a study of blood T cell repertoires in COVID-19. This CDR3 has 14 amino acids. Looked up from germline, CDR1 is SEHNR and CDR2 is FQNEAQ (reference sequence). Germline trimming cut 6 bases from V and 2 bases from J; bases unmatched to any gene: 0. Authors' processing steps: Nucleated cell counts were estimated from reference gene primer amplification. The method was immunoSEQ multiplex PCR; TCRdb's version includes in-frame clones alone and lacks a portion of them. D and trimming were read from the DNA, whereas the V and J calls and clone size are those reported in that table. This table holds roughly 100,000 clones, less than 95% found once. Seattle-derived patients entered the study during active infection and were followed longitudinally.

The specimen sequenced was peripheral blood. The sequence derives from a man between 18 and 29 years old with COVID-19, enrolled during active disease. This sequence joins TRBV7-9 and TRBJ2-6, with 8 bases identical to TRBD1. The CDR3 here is CASRTGAGANVLTF. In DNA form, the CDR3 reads TGTGCCAGCAGGACAGGGGCTGGGGCCAACGTCCTGACTTTC.